These T cell receptor beta chains were read from a single sample in a study of graft-versus-host responses after intestinal transplantation. The table came from immunoSEQ multiplex PCR; TCRdb's copy has only in-frame clones and leaves some out. The sample holds 11,000 to 15,000 clones, 30% to 35% seen once. The source was alloreactive CD4+ T cells from a mixed lymphocyte reaction culture, collected before intestinal transplant. The receptors come from a human patient who received an intestinal transplant. Each CDR3 is given with its conserved first and last residue. Fields, in order: clone size, V gene, D gene, CDR3 protein. A D gene is named only where the DNA matches it firmly. Not every row has a clone size; where given, it reads once, few, many or a size class.

.	TRBV6-5	.	CASSYSRLAELYEQYF
few	TRBV10-3	.	CAAGTTGGQYF
.	TRBV11-1	TRBD1	CASSPRDRSSYNEQFF
.	TRBV2	TRBD1	CASSEVGGLQETQYF
.	TRBV2	.	CASGRWGITYNEQFF
.	TRBV6-1	.	CASSPPGHPYRQYF
few	TRBV2	.	CASRGIQETQYF
.	TRBV19	.	CASSTVRGGLQHF
.	TRBV4-2	TRBD2	CASSLAGAGLADEQFF
medium-sized	TRBV28	.	CASSLLPLSRLTYEQYF
.	TRBV5-1	.	CASSLPHGVGETQYF
.	TRBV6-5	TRBD2	CASSPTSGRTDTQYF
few	TRBV11-1	.	CASSLETDTQYF
few	TRBV6-5	.	CASSSGPALGYTF
few	TRBV11-2	.	CASSRTALHGYTF
few	TRBV5-3	TRBD1	CASSLTGGRYTEAFF
.	TRBV19	TRBD1	CASSTTGVGGIETQYF
.	TRBV7-9	.	CASSLLTEAFF
medium-sized	TRBV10-3	TRBD2	CAISEWAGVPYEQYF
medium-sized	TRBV6-5	.	CASRGRTGSFEQYF
.	TRBV4-2	.	CASSATLGSSYEQYF
few	TRBV7-9	.	CASSLAGGTYGYTF
few	TRBV10-1	.	CASSERAGRINEQFF
.	TRBV4-1	.	CASSLGDPGANVLTF
.	TRBV10-1	.	CASRGPRRHEQFF
.	TRBV18	TRBD1	CASSQTGGTEAFF
few	TRBV27	.	CASKRGPTYEQYF
.	TRBV29-1	.	CSARQAGDTQYF
.	TRBV20-1	TRBD1	CSLQGVTEAFF
.	TRBV28	TRBD2	CASTGGRNTGELFF
few	TRBV18	TRBD2	CASSPSVTSEGPYEQFF
few	TRBV11-2	TRBD2	CASSLRRASGRASYEQYF
medium-sized	TRBV13	.	CASSRDISYNEQFF
medium-sized	TRBV2	TRBD2	CASSATRLAGRSYEQYF
.	TRBV4-3	.	CASSQAGGHEQYF
.	TRBV7-2	.	CASSLVETQYF
.	TRBV5-1	TRBD2	CASSLGASGVTGELFF
once	TRBV6-5	.	CASSLGGLVLDEQYF
.	TRBV7-2	.	CASSLARNTEAFF
.	TRBV2	.	CASNTEAFF
.	TRBV7-9	.	CASSLVGVGKLFF
.	TRBV2	.	CASRETADSGNTIYF